A single sample is the source of the 11 T cell receptor beta chains below, sequenced in a study of spatial heterogeneity in lung cancer. The time point is: sample taken at primary tumor resection. Unsorted samples of tumor, nontumor lung or frozen PBMC had their whole RNA sequenced. TCRdb recomputed calls from the 5' RACE reads with MiXCR, one row per CDR3 protein. The sample lists under 15,000 distinct CDR3 sequences, roughly 5% occurring once. Specimen: lung tumor tissue, collected at surgery. The receptors originated from a human donor with early-stage non-small cell lung cancer.

By share, this clonotype ranks as medium-sized (0.01 to 0.1%). This beta chain is an off-target read within a library intended for alpha chains, so its frequency means little. The V and J genes are TRBV5-4 and TRBJ2-3; TRBD2 matches at 10 bases. The CDR3 covers 17 residues. Germline assignment: CDR1 SGHNT and CDR2 YYREEE (reference sequence). Trimming removed 4 bases from V and 0 bases from J; junction bases left unmatched: 8. The CDR3 DNA is TGTGCCAGCAGCACCCTCTTAGCGGGGGGTAGCACAGATACGCAGTATTTT. This encodes CASSTLLAGGSTDTQYF.

This clonotype was seen ten or more times. The library was built for alpha chains, so this beta chain is an off-target read and its size means little. V is TRBV7-2 and J is TRBJ2-1, with D tentatively TRBD2 (6 bases). V was cut by 0 bases and J by 4 bases, with 7 bases left in between. The CDR3 extends over 14 amino acids. Germline-derived CDR1 and CDR2 are SGHTA and FQGNSA. The CDR3 DNA follows: TGTGCCAGCAGCTTAGCCGGGGGTTACAATGAGCAGTTCTTC. This encodes CASSLAGGYNEQFF.

This clonotype is termed medium-sized (0.01 to 0.1%). This beta chain came through as a stray read in a library set up for alpha chains, and its size says little. V is TRBV4-3 and J is TRBJ2-7, with TRBD2 matching over 7 bases. CDR3 length: 15 amino acids. After removal of 0 bases from V and 2 bases from J, the junction contained 4 bases not matched to a gene. In germline, CDR1 is LGHNA, CDR2 YSLEER. CDR3 nucleotide sequence: TGCGCCAGCAGCCAAGAAGCTAGCGGACCCTACGAGCAGTACTTC. Translating gives CASSQEASGPYEQYF.

In its sample, this clonotype was seen many times. This beta chain is off target for a library built for alpha chains, so its abundance means little. The chain recombines TRBV28 with TRBJ2-6; a possible D gene is TRBD2 (7 bases). CDR1 is MDHEN and CDR2 is SYDVKM in the germline V gene. The CDR3 sequence is 17 residues long. V gave up 7 bases and J gave up 0 bases, with 16 bases separating them. CDR3 residues: CASTRGAGDSGANVLTF. The CDR3 nucleotides are TGTGCCAGCACCCGGGGGGCGGGCGACTCTGGGGCCAACGTCCTGACTTTC.

This clonotype was seen ten or more times. A library made for alpha chains picked up this beta chain off target, so its size means little. This chain connects TRBV7-8 to TRBJ1-2; maybe TRBD1 (6 bases). Trimming pared 3 bases from V and 3 bases from J, leaving 20 bases between. Germline V gene data show CDR1 as SGHVS and CDR2 as FQNEAQ. This CDR3 region has 17 residues. CDR3 in amino acids: CASSFLKGVLRDYGYTF. The CDR3 DNA sequence: TGTGCCAGCAGCTTCCTCAAGGGGGTTCTTAGGGACTATGGCTACACCTTC.

The table lists this clonotype with many counts. This beta chain was picked up by a library intended for alpha chains and is off target, so its count carries little meaning. The CDR3 DNA sequence: TGTGCCAGCAGCTTTGGGGAGTTCTATGGCTACACCTTC. It is translated as CASSFGEFYGYTF. This chain joins TRBV7-2 and TRBJ1-2; no firm D call. The length of the CDR3 is 13 residues. Germline CDR1 SGHTA, CDR2 FQGNSA. Trimming left V 3 bases short and J 4 bases short, with 9 bases between.

This clonotype was seen at least ten times. Because the library targeted alpha chains, this beta chain is an off-target read whose size means little. V gene TRBV3-1 combines with J gene TRBJ1-1; D uncertain. Trimming took 0 bases from V and 2 from J, leaving 10 bases between them. CDR1 is LGHDT, CDR2 YNNKEL, per germline (reference sequence). This CDR3 has 15 residues. The CDR3 is CASSQESGTNTEAFF. CDR3 coding DNA: TGTGCCAGCAGCCAAGAGTCGGGAACTAACACTGAAGCTTTCTTT. Supplemented by reference TRBV3-1 and TRBJ1-1, the full variable domain reads DTAVSQTPKYLVTQMGNDKSIKCEQNLGHDTMYWYKQDSKKFLKIMFSYNNKELIINETVPNRFSPKSPDKAHLNLHINSLELGDSAVYFCASSQESGTNTEAFFGQGTRLTVV.

This clonotype was counted between two and nine times. This beta chain is an unintended read in a library built for alpha chains; its size means little. This chain connects TRBV5-1 to TRBJ2-2; TRBD2 aligns across 10 bases. Germline CDR1 reads SGHRS; CDR2 reads YFSETQ. J lost 10 bases, V lost 3 bases, and 12 bases had no gene match. This CDR3 is built from 16 residues. The CDR3 DNA reads as TGCGCCAGCAGCTCGCTGGAGACTAGCGGGTCCCCGGAGCTGTTTTTT. Translated, it gives CASSSLETSGSPELFF.

This clonotype was recorded at least ten times. The library was built for alpha chains, so this beta chain is an off-target read and its size means little. This chain uses TRBV7-2 with TRBJ2-5; 15 bases fit TRBD2. The CDR3 has 18 amino acids. The germline CDR1 and CDR2 sequences are SGHTA and FQGNSA. V was pared by 7 bases and J by 8 bases, with 17 bases of the junction left unmatched. For the CDR3, the DNA is TGTGCCAGCACCCACGCCGGACTAGCGGGGGGGCAGAAGAATACCCAGTACTTC. Translation gives CASTHAGLAGGQKNTQYF.

This clonotype has at least ten counts. This beta chain represents an off-target read in a library built for alpha chains; its size is of limited meaning. The chain carries TRBV27 and TRBJ2-7; the D gene is possibly TRBD2 (5 bases). CDR1 is MNHEY, CDR2 SMNVEV, per germline (reference sequence). The CDR3 has 13 amino acids. Trimming left V 5 bases short and J 2 bases short, with 10 bases between. CDR3 in amino acids: CASSPGVAYEQYF. DNA for the CDR3: TGTGCCAGCAGTCCCGGGGTCGCCTACGAGCAGTACTTC.

This clonotype was detected ten times or more. This beta chain came through as a stray read in a library set up for alpha chains, and its size says little. The chain uses TRBV29-1 and TRBJ1-1; TRBD1 might be the D (6 bases). This CDR3 spans 13 amino acids. V was trimmed by 4 bases and J by 0 bases, leaving 9 bases between them. Looked up from germline, CDR1 is SQVTM and CDR2 is ANQGSEA. The CDR3 DNA reads as TGCAGCGTTGGAGGACAGATGAACACTGAAGCTTTCTTT. Protein product: CSVGGQMNTEAFF.